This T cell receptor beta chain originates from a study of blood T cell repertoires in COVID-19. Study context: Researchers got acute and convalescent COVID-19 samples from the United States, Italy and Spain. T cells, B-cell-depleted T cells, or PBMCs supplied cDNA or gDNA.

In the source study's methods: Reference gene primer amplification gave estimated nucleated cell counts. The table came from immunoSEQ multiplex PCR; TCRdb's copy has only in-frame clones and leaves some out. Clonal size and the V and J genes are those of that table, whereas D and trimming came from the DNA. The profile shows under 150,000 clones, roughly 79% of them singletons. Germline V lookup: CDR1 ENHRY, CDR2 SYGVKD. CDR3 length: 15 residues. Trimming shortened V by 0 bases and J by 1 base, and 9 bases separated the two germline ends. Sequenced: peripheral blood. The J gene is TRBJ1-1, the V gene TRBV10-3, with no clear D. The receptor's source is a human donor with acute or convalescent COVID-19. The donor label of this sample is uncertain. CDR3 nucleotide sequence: TGTGCCATCAGTGAGTCGACAAACCCGAACACTGAAGCTTTCTTT. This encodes CAISESTNPNTEAFF.